This passage covers 17 T cell receptor beta chains from one sample sequenced in a study of shared clonotypes between healthy human individuals. As defined, naive CD8 cells were CD45RO-negative and positively selected for CCR7, with terminally differentiated effector memory CD45RA+ cells excluded. TCRdb keeps only in-frame clones here, not all; method: immunoSEQ multiplex PCR. The sample gives around 610,000 clones, roughly 96% of which show up once; about 0.12% is in the top ten. The sequencing sample was made of naive CD8+ T cells sorted from blood. The receptors shown here come from a woman in her thirties in good health.

This sequence joins TRBV27 and TRBJ2-5; the match to TRBD2 covers 9 bases. The CDR3 totals 14 residues. CDR1 MNHEY and CDR2 SMNVEV come from the germline V gene (reference sequence). J was trimmed by 2 bases and V by 5 bases; bases with no gene match: 3. The CDR3 DNA sequence: TGTGCCAGCAGTCCCACTAGCGGGCAAGAGACCCAGTACTTC. Its translation: CASSPTSGQETQYF.

The genes are TRBV14 and TRBJ1-2; the D gene is possibly TRBD1 (6 bases). CDR3 length equals 14 residues. The germline V gene encodes CDR1 SGHDN and CDR2 FVKESK. The ends were cut back, 5 bases at V and 7 bases at J, with 17 bases in the middle. CDR3 amino acids: CASSTLQGFGGYTF. The CDR3 DNA reads as TGTGCCAGCAGCACACTACAGGGCTTCGGTGGCTACACCTTC.

In its sample, this clone was seen once. The chain combines TRBV10-3 with TRBJ1-1, with no clear D. Germline V gene sequence: CDR1 ENHRY, CDR2 SYGVKD. V gave up 0 bases and J gave up 4 bases, with 9 bases separating them. This CDR3 spans 14 amino acids. CDR3 region: CAISESGVGTEAFF. The CDR3 DNA reads as TGTGCCATCAGTGAGTCGGGTGTCGGCACTGAAGCTTTCTTT.

This chain joins TRBV19 and TRBJ2-3; maybe TRBD2 (5 bases). The CDR3 consists of 13 residues. Trimming shortened V by 5 bases and J by 6 bases, and 12 bases separated the two germline ends. CDR1 is LNHDA, CDR2 SQIVND, per germline (reference sequence). The CDR3 nucleotides are TGTGCCAGTAGTCTCCTTCGGGATGATACGCAGTATTTT. Translation gives CASSLLRDDTQYF.

The gene calls are TRBV6-5 and TRBJ2-7; D is undetermined. Germline V gene sequence: CDR1 MNHEY, CDR2 SVGAGI. The CDR3 length is 16 residues. Trimming took off 4 bases at V and 0 bases at J, with 16 bases between the two ends. The CDR3 sequence is CASSCPPRLSSYEQYF. In DNA, the CDR3 is TGTGCCAGCAGTTGCCCCCCACGGTTGAGCTCCTACGAGCAGTACTTC.

The chain combines TRBV9 with TRBJ2-1, with D perhaps TRBD1 (6 bases). Germline assignment: CDR1 SGDLS and CDR2 YYNGEE. The CDR3 is 16 amino acids. The ends were cut back, 2 bases at V and 4 bases at J, with 16 bases in the middle. This CDR3 is CASSVFSRTEYNEQFF. The CDR3 DNA is TGTGCCAGCAGCGTTTTTTCCAGGACAGAATACAATGAGCAGTTCTTC.

V gene TRBV27 combines with J gene TRBJ2-7, with 7 bases lining up with TRBD1. The CDR3 is 15 amino acids. The V segment lost 6 bases and the J segment 6 bases; nucleotides outside the gene matches: 14. Germline lookup yields CDR1 MNHEY and CDR2 SMNVEV (reference sequence). DNA of the CDR3: TGTGCCAGCAGACCCCGCAGACAGGGCTTAGGCGAGCAGTACTTC. Its translation is CASRPRRQGLGEQYF.

The V call is TRBV27, the J call TRBJ2-5; D may be TRBD2 (5 bases). Per the germline V gene, CDR1 is MNHEY and CDR2 is SMNVEV (reference sequence). The CDR3 is made up of 14 amino acids. Deletions cut 7 bases from V and 7 bases from J, with 19 bases between. The CDR3 sequence is CASKADQGWGTQYF. The DNA of the CDR3 is TGTGCCAGCAAAGCGGACCAAGGGTGGGGGACCCAGTACTTC.

The chain uses TRBV5-1 and TRBJ2-4; 8 bases align to TRBD1. Trimming removed 4 bases from V and 0 bases from J; junction bases left unmatched: 6. The CDR3 covers 16 residues. Germline CDR1 is SGHRS and CDR2 is YFSETQ. This chain's CDR3 is CASSLGQGIAKNIQYF. Here the CDR3 DNA reads TGCGCCAGCAGCCTAGGACAGGGTATAGCCAAAAACATTCAGTACTTC.

This sequence joins TRBV7-9 and TRBJ1-5; D not resolved. This CDR3 is 14 amino acids long. Germline lookup yields CDR1 SEHNR and CDR2 FQNEAQ (reference sequence). V was clipped by 1 base and J by 7 bases, with 11 bases between them. CDR3 DNA sequence: TGTGCCAGCAGCTTAGTGGGAGAAAGCCAGCCCCAGCATTTT. Protein: CASSLVGESQPQHF.

This clone is a singleton in its sample. The chain links TRBV29-1 to TRBJ2-5, with TRBD2 as a possible D gene (6 bases). Germline lookup yields CDR1 SQVTM and CDR2 ANQGSEA. Deletions cut 3 bases from V and 1 base from J, with 18 bases between. The CDR3 extends over 16 amino acids. The CDR3 reads CSVEMGLTSSQETQYF. The CDR3 DNA reads TGCAGCGTTGAGATGGGATTGACTAGTAGCCAAGAGACCCAGTACTTC.

The chain links TRBV12-5 to TRBJ2-1; no definite D call. Germline assignment: CDR1 LGHNT and CDR2 FRNRAP. The ends were cut back, 5 bases at V and 6 bases at J, with 5 bases in the middle. CDR3 length equals 11 residues. The CDR3 bases are TGTGCTAGTGGTCCTATCAATGAGCAGTTCTTC. The encoded protein is CASGPINEQFF.

J is TRBJ2-2 and V is TRBV7-8, with D perhaps being TRBD1 or TRBD2 (5 bases each). V lost 0 bases and J 6 bases, leaving 14 bases between the germline ends. CDR3 length equals 16 residues. Germline loops: CDR1 SGHVS, CDR2 FQNEAQ. In DNA, the CDR3 is TGTGCCAGCAGCTTAGCTGGGGGAGTGAATCCCGGGGAGCTGTTTTTT. Its protein product is CASSLAGGVNPGELFF.

This chain links TRBV27 with TRBJ2-1, with D perhaps assigned TRBD1 or TRBD2 (5 bases each). The CDR3 runs 15 residues. From germline, CDR1 is MNHEY and CDR2 SMNVEV (reference sequence). The V end was cut by 3 bases, the J end by 2 bases, with 11 bases between. CDR3 residues: CASSLIGATYNEQFF. The CDR3 DNA sequence: TGTGCCAGCAGTTTGATCGGGGCAACCTACAATGAGCAGTTCTTC.

The chain carries TRBV5-1 and TRBJ1-1; 9 bases map to TRBD1. CDR3 length: 14 amino acids. Unmatched junction bases numbered 4, after V lost 0 bases and J lost 7 bases. Germline lookup yields CDR1 SGHRS and CDR2 YFSETQ. CDR3 residues: CASSLDRGQGEAFF. In nucleotides, the CDR3 is TGCGCCAGCAGCTTGGACAGGGGGCAAGGTGAAGCTTTCTTT.

The chain carries TRBV27 and TRBJ2-7; the match to TRBD2 covers 7 bases. Germline V gene sequence: CDR1 MNHEY, CDR2 SMNVEV (reference sequence). With V trimmed by 8 bases and J by 5 bases, 33 bases remained unmatched. This CDR3 region has 21 residues. The CDR3 sequence: CASGKPPVFQCRGRAGDEQYF. The CDR3 coding sequence is TGTGCCAGCGGAAAACCCCCGGTTTTCCAGTGCCGGGGGAGGGCAGGAGACGAGCAGTACTTC.

This chain uses TRBV13 with TRBJ2-2, with D maybe TRBD1 (6 bases). Trimming pared 6 bases from V and 0 bases from J, leaving 11 bases between. The CDR3 covers 15 residues. Looked up from germline, CDR1 is PRHDT and CDR2 is FYEKMQ (reference sequence). DNA for the CDR3: TGTGCCAGCAGTTATACAGGGACGAACACCGGGGAGCTGTTTTTT. Encoded protein: CASSYTGTNTGELFF.